Below, 28 T cell receptor beta chains from the same sample are listed, as sequenced in a study of monozygotic twins with inflammatory bowel disease. Following a re-call of the 5' RACE reads, TCRdb has one entry per CDR3 protein and lacks DNA. The repertoire table contains around 200,000 distinct CDR3 sequences. The sequencing input was blood. The receptors come from a human donor with ulcerative colitis or Crohn's disease, or a healthy co-twin of an affected twin (not recorded which).

V gene TRBV7-8 combines with J gene TRBJ1-4. Germline CDR1 and CDR2: SGHVS and FQNEAQ. This CDR3 has 15 residues. CDR3: CASSLGVATNEKLFF.

The chain links TRBV20-1 to TRBJ2-3. CDR1 DFQATT and CDR2 SNEGSKA come from the germline V gene (reference sequence). The CDR3 totals 13 residues. The CDR3 here is CSARDSHTDTQYF.

V gene TRBV5-1 combines with J gene TRBJ1-1. Germline V lookup: CDR1 SGHRS, CDR2 YFSETQ. The CDR3 length is 17 residues. The CDR3 sequence: CASSSLGREQLNTEAFF.

This chain links TRBV19 with TRBJ1-1; as DNA is missing, the TRBD1 call by TCRdb cannot be tested. The CDR3 length is 17 residues. Germline CDR1 is LNHDA and CDR2 is SQIVND (reference sequence). CDR3 residues: CASRLRDRPILNTEAFF.

The chain has TRBV6-1 and TRBJ2-3; TCRdb selects TRBD2, and the lack of DNA leaves this call unchecked. CDR1 is MNHNS and CDR2 is SASEGT in the germline V gene. The length of the CDR3 is 14 residues. This chain's CDR3 is CASSDSTGTDTQYF.

The J gene is TRBJ2-7, the V gene TRBV12-3 or TRBV12-4; TCRdb's D call, TRBD1, is unchecked because there is no DNA. The CDR3 has 14 residues. CDR3 loop: CASSLGTARYEQYF.

V and J are TRBV12-3 or TRBV12-4 and TRBJ2-2; the D call of TRBD1 rests on TCRdb alone, since no DNA is present to check it. The CDR3 is 15 amino acids. CDR3: CASSNDGGYTGELFF.

The chain couples TRBV7-2 to TRBJ2-1. Germline CDR1 SGHTA, CDR2 FQGNSA. This CDR3 region has 16 residues. The CDR3 here is CASSLAADSSSNEQFF. The full variable domain, with the rest looked up from reference TRBV7-2 and TRBJ2-1, is GAGVSQSPSNKVTEKGKDVELRCDPISGHTALYWYRQSLGQGLEFLIYFQGNSAPDKSGLPSDRFSAERTGGSVSTLTIQRTQQEDSAVYLCASSLAADSSSNEQFFGPGTRLTVL.

V usage is TRBV20-1 and J usage is TRBJ2-1. This CDR3 spans 12 amino acids. Germline V gene data show CDR1 as DFQATT and CDR2 as SNEGSKA (reference sequence). CDR3 sequence: CSALFGYNEQFF.

This rearrangement joins TRBV5-5 to TRBJ1-2; lacking DNA, the TRBD1 call made by TCRdb goes unchecked. Germline CDR1 reads SGHKS; CDR2 reads YYEKEE (reference sequence). This CDR3 region has 16 residues. The chain's CDR3 is CASSDLRKRTGTGYTF.

V and J are TRBV7-9 and TRBJ1-4. The germline CDR1 and CDR2 sequences are SEHNR and FQNEAQ (reference sequence). This CDR3 region has 14 residues. CDR3 loop: CASSLGITNEKLFF.

The CDR3 region is CASRKTGGGQPQHF. The chain uses TRBV6-1 and TRBJ1-5; no DNA is available, so the TRBD1 call from TCRdb remains unchecked. The CDR3 loop spans 14 amino acids. Germline loops: CDR1 MNHNS, CDR2 SASEGT.

The chain carries TRBV5-1 and TRBJ1-2; as DNA is missing, the TRBD1 call by TCRdb cannot be tested. The V gene's germline CDR1 is SGHRS and CDR2 YFSETQ. There are 17 residues in the CDR3. This CDR3 reads CASRRDALRGTRYGYTF. Full variable domain (outside the CDR3, taken from reference TRBV5-1 and TRBJ1-2): KAGVTQTPRYLIKTRGQQVTLSCSPISGHRSVSWYQQTPGQGLQFLFEYFSETQRNKGNFPGRFSGRQFSNSRSEMNVSTLELGDSALYLCASRRDALRGTRYGYTFGSGTRLTVV.

The CDR3 reads CASGGWNMNTEAFF. The J gene is TRBJ1-1, the V gene TRBV2. CDR3 length: 14 amino acids. CDR1 is SNHLY and CDR2 is FYNNEI in the germline V gene.

The chain has TRBV6-5 and TRBJ2-7. Germline CDR1 is MNHEY and CDR2 is SVGAGI. The CDR3 is 14 residues long. The CDR3 reads CASSYDRNSYEQYF.

This chain connects TRBV7-9 to TRBJ1-2; the TCRdb call, TRBD1, lacks DNA for checking. This CDR3 is built from 12 residues. Germline V gives CDR1 SEHNR, CDR2 FQNEAQ (reference sequence). CDR3 in amino acids: CASSLRGDGYTF.

The rearrangement joins TRBV3-1 to TRBJ1-1; with no DNA, the TCRdb D assignment of TRBD1 cannot be verified. Germline V gene lookup returns CDR1 LGHDT and CDR2 YNNKEL (reference sequence). This CDR3 has 14 amino acids. The CDR3 reads CASSFGQANTEAFF. The full variable domain, rest sourced from reference TRBV3-1 and TRBJ1-1, is DTAVSQTPKYLVTQMGNDKSIKCEQNLGHDTMYWYKQDSKKFLKIMFSYNNKELIINETVPNRFSPKSPDKAHLNLHINSLELGDSAVYFCASSFGQANTEAFFGQGTRLTVV.

The rearrangement links TRBV3-1 to TRBJ1-1. The CDR3 runs 14 residues. Per germline, CDR1 LGHDT and CDR2 YNNKEL (reference sequence). CDR3 sequence: CASSQRGFSTEAFF.

The chain has TRBV5-1 and TRBJ2-1; TCRdb's D call of TRBD1 is untestable without DNA. From germline, CDR1 is SGHRS and CDR2 YFSETQ. The CDR3 is made up of 14 amino acids. CDR3 amino acids: CASSSLVGYNEQFF.

This sequence joins TRBV6-1 and TRBJ1-6. Germline V CDR1 and CDR2: MNHNS, SASEGT. The CDR3 has 12 residues. CDR3: CASSPEGIHLHF.

CDR3 amino acids: CSARDGTGLQPQHF. The V call is TRBV20-1, the J call TRBJ1-5; the TCRdb D gene call, TRBD1, has no DNA to confirm it. In germline, CDR1 is DFQATT, CDR2 SNEGSKA (reference sequence). This CDR3 is 14 amino acids long.

The V call is TRBV11-2, the J call TRBJ2-5; TCRdb reports TRBD1, a call that lacks DNA to check it against. Per the germline V gene, CDR1 is SGHAT and CDR2 is FQNNGV. The length of the CDR3 is 14 residues. CDR3: CASSNRDHQETQYF.

The rearrangement joins TRBV5-1 to TRBJ1-1. The CDR3 contains 13 residues. The germline CDR1 and CDR2 sequences are SGHRS and YFSETQ. CDR3: CASSLAGLTEAFF.

The gene calls are TRBV12-3 or TRBV12-4 and TRBJ1-4; TCRdb names TRBD1, which stays unverified in the absence of DNA. This CDR3 comprises 14 residues. The CDR3 loop reads CASSRDRDLEKLFF.

The chain has TRBV14 and TRBJ1-6; TCRdb's D call of TRBD1 is untestable without DNA. This CDR3 has 16 residues. The germline CDR1 and CDR2 sequences are SGHDN and FVKESK. The CDR3: CASSQLPDRINSPLHF.

This chain uses TRBV12-3 or TRBV12-4 with TRBJ1-2; the TRBD1 assignment by TCRdb is unverifiable without DNA. The CDR3 is made up of 15 amino acids. Here the CDR3 reads CASTSPGTGLYGYTF.

This chain links TRBV5-5 with TRBJ1-3. The germline CDR1 and CDR2 sequences are SGHKS and YYEKEE (reference sequence). The CDR3 spans 16 residues. The CDR3 protein is CASSMAWPFQGNTIYF.

This sequence joins TRBV12-2 and TRBJ2-4; lacking DNA, the TRBD2 call made by TCRdb goes unchecked. TRBV12-2 is described as a pseudogene. This CDR3 has 16 residues. The CDR3 spells CASRFPLAGGAHIQYF.